This T cell receptor (beta chain) was identified in a study of T cell responses to AZD1222 COVID-19 vaccine. Broader study findings: Two doses of AZD1222 preceded a rise in Spike-specific TCR breadth and depth. Clonal diversity was possibly underestimated, and white British individuals and females predominated among donors. Baseline seropositivity occurred in only six AZD1222 recipients.

A note on this clone: No antigen is known for it.

Clones were sequenced by immunoSEQ multiplex PCR, and TCRdb holds only the in-frame ones, with some missing. In the table there are fewer than 150,000 clones, just over 90% of which are singletons. Recipients boosted at about 4 weeks or about 12 weeks are pooled. Source: peripheral blood, taken 28 days after the second AZD1222 dose. The origin of this receptor is an adult who received the AZD1222 COVID-19 vaccine.

CDR3 amino acids: CASSEPQGEGYSNQPQHF. The CDR3 DNA is TGCGCCAGCAGTGAGCCACAGGGTGAGGGGTATAGCAATCAGCCCCAGCATTTT. The V and J genes are TRBV10-2 and TRBJ1-5; maybe TRBD1 (6 bases). The CDR3 length is 18 residues. Germline V gives CDR1 WSHSY, CDR2 SAAADI. Between the trimmed V and J ends, which lost 2 bases and 0 bases, there was a span of 17 bases.